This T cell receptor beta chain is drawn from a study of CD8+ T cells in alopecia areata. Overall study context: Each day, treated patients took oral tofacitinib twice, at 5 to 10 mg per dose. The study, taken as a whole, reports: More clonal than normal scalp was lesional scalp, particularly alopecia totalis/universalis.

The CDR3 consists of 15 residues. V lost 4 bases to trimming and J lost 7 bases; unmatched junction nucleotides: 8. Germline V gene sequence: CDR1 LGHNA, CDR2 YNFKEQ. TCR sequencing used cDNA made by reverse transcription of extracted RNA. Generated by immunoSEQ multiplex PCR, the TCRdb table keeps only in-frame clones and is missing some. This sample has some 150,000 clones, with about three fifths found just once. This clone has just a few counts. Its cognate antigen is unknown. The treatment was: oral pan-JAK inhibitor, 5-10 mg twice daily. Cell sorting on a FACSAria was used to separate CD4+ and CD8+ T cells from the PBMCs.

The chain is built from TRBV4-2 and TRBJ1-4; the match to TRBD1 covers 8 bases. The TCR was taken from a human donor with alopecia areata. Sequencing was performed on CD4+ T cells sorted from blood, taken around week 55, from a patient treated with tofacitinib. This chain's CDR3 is CASSLHGTGGEKLFF. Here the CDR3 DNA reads TGTGCCAGCAGCCTACACGGGACAGGAGGTGAAAAACTGTTTTTT.